This T cell receptor beta chain was sequenced during a study of T cell repertoires in cytomegalovirus infection. This CDR3 spans 13 amino acids. The ends lost 1 base at V and 6 bases at J; junction bases unmatched: 5. Germline values: CDR1 GTSNPN, CDR2 SVGIG (reference sequence). This clonotype showed up many times. Via MiXCR, TCRdb re-called the reads, giving one row per CDR3 protein. There are around 230,000 distinct CDR3 sequences in the sample; 6% to 8% occur only once, and around 6.5% lies in the top ten. The sequenced sample was PBMCs. The receptor was derived from a human donor in good health (CMV status not recorded). Some clones in this sample may be carry-over from other donors' samples. This chain connects TRBV30 to TRBJ1-2; the match to TRBD1 covers 7 bases. The CDR3 DNA is TGTGCCTGGAGTGAACAGGGGTTCGATGGCTACACCTTC. This codes for CAWSEQGFDGYTF.